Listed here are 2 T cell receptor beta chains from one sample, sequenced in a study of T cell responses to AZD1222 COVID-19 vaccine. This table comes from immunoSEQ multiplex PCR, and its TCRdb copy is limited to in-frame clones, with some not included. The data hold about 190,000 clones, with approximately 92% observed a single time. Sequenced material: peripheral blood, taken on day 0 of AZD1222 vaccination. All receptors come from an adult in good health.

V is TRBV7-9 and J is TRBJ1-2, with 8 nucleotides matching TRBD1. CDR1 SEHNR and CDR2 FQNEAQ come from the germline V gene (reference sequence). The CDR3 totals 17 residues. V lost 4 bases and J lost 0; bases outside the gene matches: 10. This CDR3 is CASSSQRQGTPNYGYTF. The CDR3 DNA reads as TGTGCCAGCAGCTCACAAAGACAGGGGACTCCTAACTATGGCTACACCTTC. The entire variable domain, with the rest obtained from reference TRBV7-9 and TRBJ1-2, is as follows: DTGVSQNPRHKITKRGQNVTFRCDPISEHNRLYWYRQTLGQGPEFLTYFQNEAQLEKSRLLSDRFSAERPKGSFSTLEIQRTEQGDSAMYLCASSSQRQGTPNYGYTFGSGTRLTVV.

The CDR3 region is CASTGGGWENTEAFF. CDR3 sequence (DNA): TGTGCCAGTACCGGTGGGGGGTGGGAGAACACTGAAGCTTTCTTT. V and J are TRBV19 and TRBJ1-1; TRBD1 might be the D (5 bases). V was shortened by 7 bases and J by 1 base, with 16 bases between the two germline ends. The CDR3 covers 15 residues. From germline, CDR1 is LNHDA and CDR2 SQIVND (reference sequence).